This T cell receptor beta chain was captured in a study of blood T cell repertoires in COVID-19. Study overall: The United States, Italy and Spain supplied acute and convalescent COVID-19 samples. PBMCs, B-cell-depleted T cells, or T cells were the source of the cDNA or gDNA that made up the material.

Individuals drawn from around 24 US areas were roughly 18 to 95 years old. Participants reported their clinical history, and cohort assignment relied on those reports. From germline, CDR1 is LNHDA and CDR2 SQIVND (reference sequence). The CDR3 is 13 residues long. V was pared by 7 bases and J by 3 bases, with 2 bases of the junction left unmatched. Measured with immunoSEQ multiplex PCR; TCRdb has only the in-frame clones, and not every one. The sample lists about 260,000 clones; 70% to 90% were seen once. This clonotype was sampled from a woman younger than 45 with acute COVID-19. V is TRBV19 and J is TRBJ1-4; 7 bases agree with TRBD1. Source material: PBMCs or T cells enriched from blood (not recorded which). CDR3 sequence (DNA): TGTGCCAGTATGGGGACAGCTAATGAAAAACTGTTTTTT. Translation gives CASMGTANEKLFF.